This entry is about one T cell receptor (beta chain). This entry is derived from a study of cytomegalovirus exposure and HLA in healthy donors. The table came from immunoSEQ multiplex PCR; TCRdb's copy has only in-frame clones and leaves some out. The repertoire has 330,000 or so clones, more than 80% of them found once; the top ten carry 0.75% to 0.85%. Germline CDR1 reads PRHDT; CDR2 reads FYEKMQ (reference sequence). The CDR3 has 15 residues. V was shortened by 4 bases and J by 4 bases, with 16 bases between the two germline ends. This clonotype was sampled from a woman between 18 and 29 years old in good health and CMV-seronegative. The sequenced sample was PBMCs. V gene TRBV13 combines with J gene TRBJ2-5; weak D call: TRBD2 (5 bases). The CDR3 nucleotides are TGTGCCAGCAGCTCCTCTACCGACGAGGGAGAGACCCAGTACTTC. Translating gives CASSSSTDEGETQYF.